Each of the 28 T cell receptor beta chains below was sequenced from the same sample in a study of T cells in Graves' hyperthyroidism and ophthalmopathy. RNA transcripts were the template for amplifying TCR beta CDR3 regions. Carried out on the TCR CDR3, a first-round RT-PCR used the HTBI primer set. TCRdb used MiXCR to reprocess the multiplex PCR reads, holding one entry per CDR3 protein. The sample carries approximately 400,000 distinct CDR3 sequences, around 15% recorded once. The sample was blood. These receptors all stem from a man aged 45-65 years with Graves' ophthalmopathy.

This clonotype showed up many times. V and J are TRBV28 and TRBJ2-1; D possibly corresponds to TRBD2 (6 bases). The CDR3 contains 18 residues. The V end lost 6 bases, the J end lost 3 bases, and 24 bases lay between the germline ends. Germline V gene sequence: CDR1 MDHEN, CDR2 SYDVKM. This CDR3 is CASSISPVRAGRYNEQFF. For the CDR3, the DNA is TGTGCCAGCAGCATATCCCCCGTGAGAGCGGGTCGCTACAATGAGCAGTTCTTC. The whole variable domain, filled in from reference TRBV28 and TRBJ2-1, reads DVKVTQSSRYLVKRTGEKVFLECVQDMDHENMFWYRQDPGLGLRLIYFSYDVKMKEKGDIPEGYSVSREKKERFSLILESASTNQTSMYLCASSISPVRAGRYNEQFFGPGTRLTVL.

There are many counts of this clonotype. The rearrangement joins TRBV2 to TRBJ1-2; possibly TRBD1 for D (6 bases). The V gene lost 6 bases and the J gene lost 4 bases, with 18 bases spanning the gap. From germline, CDR1 is SNHLY and CDR2 FYNNEI. The CDR3 runs to 15 residues. The CDR3 region is CASSPPGQERYGYTF. Here the CDR3 DNA reads TGTGCCAGCAGCCCACCGGGACAAGAGCGCTATGGCTACACCTTC.

V gene TRBV20-1 combines with J gene TRBJ1-4, with 8 bases matching TRBD1. The CDR3 has 14 amino acids. J was trimmed by 4 bases and V by 6 bases; bases with no gene match: 7. Germline loops: CDR1 DFQATT, CDR2 SNEGSKA (reference sequence). The DNA of the CDR3 is TGCAGTGCGCCGGACAGGGCAAATAATGAAAAACTGTTTTTT. It translates to CSAPDRANNEKLFF.

V and J are TRBV19 and TRBJ2-1; no definite D call. Deletions cut 5 bases from V and 0 bases from J, with 17 bases between. Germline V gene lookup returns CDR1 LNHDA and CDR2 SQIVND (reference sequence). This CDR3 region has 17 residues. DNA of the CDR3: TGTGCCAGTAGTGAGTTTATGGCTGGTAGCTCCTACAATGAGCAGTTCTTC. It encodes CASSEFMAGSSYNEQFF. Full variable domain (remainder filled in from reference TRBV19 and TRBJ2-1): DGGITQSPKYLFRKEGQNVTLSCEQNLNHDAMYWYRQDPGQGLRLIYYSQIVNDFQKGDIAEGYSVSREKKESFPLTVTSAQKNPTAFYLCASSEFMAGSSYNEQFFGPGTRLTVL.

The genes are TRBV20-1 and TRBJ2-7, with a tentative D call TRBD2 (6 bases). V was shortened by 2 bases and J by 5 bases, with 16 bases between the two germline ends. The V gene's germline CDR1 is DFQATT and CDR2 SNEGSKA (reference sequence). This CDR3 is 14 amino acids long. The CDR3 sequence is CSARTSQGGHEQYF. The CDR3 nucleotides are TGCAGTGCTAGAACGTCCCAGGGAGGTCACGAGCAGTACTTC.

Comments on this clonotype: A read error may be the cause here, since a much bigger clone is one base away. The J gene is TRBJ2-3, the V gene TRBV12-3 or TRBV12-4, with no clear D. The CDR3 loop spans 12 amino acids. The V and J ends lost 7 bases and 7 bases respectively, with 12 bases between them. The DNA of the CDR3 is TGTGCCAGCAATGCCCCTGCTTATACGCAGTATTTT. It translates to CASNAPAYTQYF.

This clonotype was seen at least ten times. V usage is TRBV7-8 and J usage is TRBJ2-1; D call uncertain. The CDR3 covers 13 residues. With 1 base removed from V and 6 bases from J, the gap between germline ends came to 7 bases. CDR1 SGHVS and CDR2 FQNEAQ come from the germline V gene. CDR3 amino acids: CASSLGLSNEQFF. The CDR3 DNA reads as TGTGCCAGCAGCTTAGGCTTAAGCAATGAGCAGTTCTTC.

This clonotype was counted a few times. The chain recombines TRBV20-1 with TRBJ2-7; 11 bases are a match to TRBD2. The J segment lost 7 bases and the V segment lost 3 bases, leaving 8 bases of the junction unmatched. CDR1 DFQATT and CDR2 SNEGSKA come from the germline V gene (reference sequence). The length of the CDR3 is 14 residues. CDR3 sequence reads: CSASGLAGGGEQYF. The DNA of the CDR3 is TGCAGTGCTAGCGGCCTAGCGGGAGGTGGAGAGCAGTACTTC.

This clonotype occurred many times. This chain uses TRBV11-2 with TRBJ2-7; D is uncertain. Germline CDR1 SGHAT, CDR2 FQNNGV. The length of the CDR3 is 15 residues. V was clipped by 1 base and J by 2 bases, with 12 bases between them. In DNA, the CDR3 is TGTGCCAGCAGCTTAGGGTTAGGCAAACCCTACGAGCAGTACTTC. It yields the protein CASSLGLGKPYEQYF.

This clonotype was counted ten times or more. The chain joins TRBV5-6 to TRBJ2-7; possibly TRBD1 or TRBD2 for D (5 bases each). Deletions cut 7 bases from V and 6 bases from J, with 17 bases between. The CDR3 is 13 amino acids. Germline-derived CDR1 and CDR2 are SGHDT and YYEEEE. CDR3 DNA sequence: TGTGCCAGCTGTTGGGAGCAGGGCGGCGAGCAGTACTTC. Its translation: CASCWEQGGEQYF.

At least ten counts were recorded for this clonotype. This chain joins TRBV5-5 and TRBJ2-7, with 7 positions matching TRBD1. The junction had 3 bases not matched to a gene; V was cut back by 0 bases and J by 3 bases. Germline loops: CDR1 SGHKS, CDR2 YYEKEE (reference sequence). CDR3 length: 14 amino acids. DNA for the CDR3: TGTGCCAGCAGCTTGGTGGGACAGCACTACGAGCAGTACTTC. This gives the protein CASSLVGQHYEQYF.

The V and J genes are TRBV12-5 and TRBJ2-6; D gene unclear. The V end was cut by 2 bases, the J end by 4 bases, with 3 bases between. The CDR3 is made up of 13 amino acids. Germline-derived CDR1 and CDR2 are LGHNT and FRNRAP. The CDR3 sequence is CASGLTGANVLTF. The CDR3 nucleotides are TGTGCTAGTGGTTTGACAGGGGCCAACGTCCTGACTTTC.

This clonotype was found many times. The V and J genes are TRBV20-1 and TRBJ2-1; D is unresolved. The CDR3 runs to 13 residues. The V end lost 1 base, the J end lost 7 bases, and 11 bases lay between the germline ends. Germline CDR1 and CDR2: DFQATT and SNEGSKA (reference sequence). CDR3 coding DNA: TGCAGTGCTAGAGGGATCGTTAAGAATGAGCAGTTCTTC. It yields the protein CSARGIVKNEQFF.

The chain carries TRBV27 and TRBJ1-5; no definite D call. With 2 bases removed from V and 9 bases from J, the gap between germline ends came to 17 bases. CDR1 MNHEY and CDR2 SMNVEV come from the germline V gene (reference sequence). The CDR3 has 15 residues. CDR3 sequence reads: CASSLTAGPYTPQHF. The CDR3 DNA follows: TGTGCCAGCAGTTTAACCGCCGGGCCATATACGCCCCAGCATTTT.

This clonotype has a count of ten or more. Here the CDR3 reads CASRVQGGGAYEQYF. DNA for the CDR3: TGTGCCAGCAGGGTCCAGGGAGGGGGGGCCTACGAGCAGTACTTC. The chain uses TRBV6-1 and TRBJ2-7; weak D call: TRBD2 (7 bases). The CDR3 runs to 15 residues. Looked up from germline, CDR1 is MNHNS and CDR2 is SASEGT. V was shortened by 6 bases and J by 2 bases, with 17 bases between the two germline ends.

This clonotype was detected many times. The chain carries TRBV7-9 and TRBJ2-1, with 11 positions matching TRBD2. The CDR3 extends over 17 amino acids. From germline, CDR1 is SEHNR and CDR2 FQNEAQ (reference sequence). V dropped 1 base and J dropped 8; count of bases not matched to a gene: 10. In DNA form, the CDR3 reads TGTGCCAGCAGCTTAGATCCCGGGCTAGCGGGAGGAGATGAGCAGTTCTTC. It specifies CASSLDPGLAGGDEQFF.

The genes are TRBV7-9 and TRBJ2-5; possible D gene TRBD2, 6 bases. This CDR3 has 14 amino acids. Germline CDR1 SEHNR, CDR2 FQNEAQ (reference sequence). V was cut by 4 bases and J by 5 bases, with 14 bases left in between. As DNA, the CDR3 is TGTGCCAGCAGCTCCAGAGGAGGGAGGGAGACCCAGTACTTC. Translation: CASSSRGGRETQYF.

This clonotype came up many times. The genes are TRBV3-1 and TRBJ1-6; TRBD1 matches at 11 bases. V lost 3 bases, J lost 7 bases, and 5 bases stayed unmatched. The CDR3 has 16 amino acids. Germline V gives CDR1 LGHDT, CDR2 YNNKEL (reference sequence). CDR3 in amino acids: CASSHRTGGRNSPLHF. In DNA, the CDR3 is TGTGCCAGCAGCCATAGGACAGGGGGCCGGAATTCACCCCTCCACTTT.

CDR3 protein: CASSLLAGAASSYEQYF. The DNA of the CDR3 is TGCGCCAGCAGCTTGCTAGCGGGAGCCGCGAGCTCCTACGAGCAGTACTTC. V and J are TRBV5-1 and TRBJ2-7, with 10 positions matching TRBD2. Looked up from germline, CDR1 is SGHRS and CDR2 is YFSETQ. J lost 0 bases, V lost 1 base, and 7 bases had no gene match. This CDR3 spans 17 amino acids.

As for this clonotype: This may be a read error: a much more frequent sequence differs by one nucleotide. The chain employs TRBV25-1 and TRBJ2-3, with TRBD2 matching 10 bases. CDR3 size: 16 residues. Trimming at V came to 6 bases and at J to 0 bases, leaving 6 bases not matched to a gene. Germline-derived CDR1 and CDR2 are MGHDK and SYGVNS. The CDR3 nucleotides read TGTGCCAGCAGAGCTAGCGGGGGTAGGAGCACAGATACGCAGTATTTT. Its protein is CASRASGGRSTDTQYF.

The V and J genes are TRBV7-6 and TRBJ2-3; 11 positions agree with TRBD2. CDR1 is SGHVS and CDR2 is FNYEAQ in the germline V gene. The CDR3 consists of 16 residues. V gave up 5 bases and J gave up 2 bases; unmatched junction bases: 6. CDR3 sequence: CASSPGTSGPTDTQYF. The CDR3 nucleotides read TGTGCCAGCAGCCCTGGGACTAGCGGTCCCACAGATACGCAGTATTTT.

This clonotype was seen a handful of times. The CDR3 reads CATSDFGRKDRLTDTQYF. The DNA for the CDR3 is TGTGCCACCAGTGATTTTGGGAGAAAGGACAGGCTCACAGATACGCAGTATTTT. This sequence joins TRBV24-1 and TRBJ2-3; TRBD1 aligns across 7 bases. Germline V CDR1 and CDR2: KGHDR, SFDVKD. The CDR3 is 18 amino acids. J lost 2 bases, V lost 1 base, and 11 bases had no gene match.

The chain recombines TRBV5-4 with TRBJ1-1; the D gene is possibly TRBD1 (6 bases). Per the germline V gene, CDR1 is SGHNT and CDR2 is YYREEE (reference sequence). This CDR3 is 16 amino acids long. Trimming took off 0 bases at V and 0 bases at J, with 12 bases between the two ends. Written as DNA, the CDR3 is TGTGCCAGCAGCTTGGGTTTGACAGGCCTGAACACTGAAGCTTTCTTT. It yields the protein CASSLGLTGLNTEAFF.

This clonotype has at least ten counts. The rearrangement uses TRBV20-1 and TRBJ1-5, with a possible D match to TRBD1 (6 bases). CDR3 length equals 13 residues. Germline V gene sequence: CDR1 DFQATT, CDR2 SNEGSKA (reference sequence). V was cut by 6 bases and J by 6 bases, with 15 bases left in between. The CDR3 nucleotides are TGCAGTGCCCGAACGGGGGGCGGTCAGCCCCAGCATTTT. It codes for CSARTGGGQPQHF.

The chain carries TRBV19 and TRBJ2-7; the match to TRBD1 covers 7 bases. V shed 5 bases and J 2 bases; nucleotides not matched to a gene: 6. The CDR3 is 14 amino acids. Germline V CDR1 and CDR2: LNHDA, SQIVND (reference sequence). CDR3 DNA: TGTGCCAGTAGTGCCCCAGGGACAGCCTACGAGCAGTACTTC. Its protein product is CASSAPGTAYEQYF.

The chain combines TRBV29-1 with TRBJ1-2, with unresolved D. The CDR3 consists of 13 residues. Germline CDR1 reads SQVTM; CDR2 reads ANQGSEA. Trimming left V 4 bases short and J 4 bases short, with 13 bases between. CDR3 in amino acids: CSVGSADLYGYTF. The CDR3 DNA follows: TGCAGCGTTGGTTCGGCCGACCTCTATGGCTACACCTTC.

This clonotype was recorded a few times. This rearrangement joins TRBV28 to TRBJ2-6; 8 positions agree with TRBD1. V was pared by 5 bases and J by 6 bases, with 9 bases of the junction left unmatched. Germline-derived CDR1 and CDR2 are MDHEN and SYDVKM. This CDR3 has 16 amino acids. The CDR3 region has the DNA TGTGCCAGCAGTCGCCCGACAGGGGCGGCGGCCAACGTCCTGACTTTC. It codes for CASSRPTGAAANVLTF.

This clonotype has ten or more counts. V gene TRBV27 combines with J gene TRBJ1-2; 11 positions match TRBD1. CDR1 and CDR2 from the germline V gene are MNHEY and SMNVEV (reference sequence). CDR3 size: 15 residues. V lost 0 bases, J lost 6 bases, and 3 bases stayed unmatched. CDR3 sequence (DNA): TGTGCCAGCAGTTTATCGGGACAGGGGGGTAATGGCTACACCTTC. Amino acids: CASSLSGQGGNGYTF.